The 4 T cell receptor beta chains below all came from one sample that was sequenced in a study of CXCR3-negative and CXCR3-positive naive CD8 T cells. Study results and limitations: CXCR3-negative naive cells had less hydrophobic TRB CDR3s than did CXCR3-positive naive cells.

These receptors have no identified antigens. 5' RACE with UMI labels generated the TRB cDNA libraries. TCRdb re-called the 5' RACE reads and gives one entry per CDR3 protein, without DNA. This sample's table reports about 89,000 distinct CDR3 sequences. Sequencing input: naive CXCR3+ CD8+ T cells from blood. Subset of the sample: CD45RO-CCR7+CD27+CD95- naive CD8+ T cells expressing CXCR3 (TNR3+). The receptors come from a human donor in good health. Some clones in this sample may be carry-over from other donors' samples.

CDR3 loop: CASSLDRDRNYNEQFF. The chain joins TRBV28 to TRBJ2-1; without DNA, the TCRdb call of TRBD1 cannot be checked. Germline CDR1 MDHEN, CDR2 SYDVKM. This CDR3 is built from 16 residues.

The CDR3 is CASSPIRTFYGYTF. The rearrangement uses TRBV6-2 or TRBV6-3 and TRBJ1-2. Germline V CDR1 and CDR2: MNHEY, SVGEGT. CDR3 length: 14 amino acids.

V gene TRBV7-2 combines with J gene TRBJ2-7; absent DNA, TCRdb's TRBD1 call cannot be checked. The CDR3 runs 17 residues. Germline values: CDR1 SGHTA, CDR2 FQGNSA. The CDR3: CASSLVGHSGSPYEQYF.

This sequence joins TRBV10-3 and TRBJ2-5; lacking DNA, the TRBD1 call made by TCRdb goes unchecked. The germline CDR1 and CDR2 sequences are ENHRY and SYGVKD. The CDR3 extends over 14 amino acids. CDR3 residues: CAISPGQIQETQYF.